These 23 T cell receptor beta chains share one sample of origin, sequenced in a study of memory CD4+ T cells and cytomegalovirus serostatus. The sort gate was single viable CD3+CD4+CD8-CD45RO+ cells for memory CD4+ T cells. TCRdb's table, derived via immunoSEQ multiplex PCR, lists solely in-frame clones and lacks some. Of about 56,000 clones listed, more than 75% are singletons. Material: memory CD4+ T cells from blood. The receptors shown here come from an adult in good health and CMV-seronegative.

The gene calls are TRBV5-1 and TRBJ1-2; D unclear. The CDR3 has 13 amino acids. Per germline, CDR1 SGHRS and CDR2 YFSETQ. V lost 0 bases, J lost 3 bases, and 6 bases lay in between. CDR3 DNA: TGCGCCAGCAGCTTGGGCGGGGACTATGGCTACACCTTC. Its protein is CASSLGGDYGYTF.

The chain recombines TRBV30 with TRBJ2-3; a weak D match, TRBD2 (5 bases). The CDR3 totals 13 residues. CDR1 is GTSNPN and CDR2 is SVGIG in the germline V gene (reference sequence). Trimming cost V 4 bases and J 6 bases, with 14 bases left between them. CDR3 nucleotides: TGTGCCTGGAACGAGGGAACGGCCGATACGCAGTATTTT. Residues: CAWNEGTADTQYF.

This clone has just one count. The chain uses TRBV14 and TRBJ1-4; D remains ambiguous. V lost 2 bases and J 8 bases, leaving 12 bases between the germline ends. Per germline, CDR1 SGHDN and CDR2 FVKESK. The length of the CDR3 is 14 residues. The CDR3 nucleotides read TGTGCCAGCAGCCAAATACAGAGTTGGGAAAAACTGTTTTTT. The encoded protein is CASSQIQSWEKLFF.

CDR3 in DNA: TGTGCCAGCAGGTCTACTAGCGGGGGGGTCATTCAGTACTTC. As protein: CASRSTSGGVIQYF. The chain combines TRBV7-2 with TRBJ2-4, with 13 positions matching TRBD2. Germline CDR1 and CDR2: SGHTA and FQGNSA. Trimming removed 6 bases from V and 9 bases from J; junction bases left unmatched: 5. The CDR3 loop spans 14 amino acids.

This clone was observed once. The rearrangement uses TRBV18 and TRBJ1-5; unclear D gene. Germline V CDR1 and CDR2: KGHSH, LQKENI. V was cut by 3 bases and J by 3 bases, with 12 bases left in between. The CDR3 is 15 residues long. The CDR3 region is CASSPTEDLNQPQHF. The CDR3 DNA is TGTGCCAGCTCACCGACGGAGGACCTCAATCAGCCCCAGCATTTT.

J is TRBJ1-5 and V is TRBV30; 7 positions agree with TRBD1. Per the germline V gene, CDR1 is GTSNPN and CDR2 is SVGIG (reference sequence). V trimming: 3 bases; J trimming: 0 bases; junction bases outside the gene matches: 8. The CDR3 consists of 16 residues. In DNA form, the CDR3 reads TGTGCCTGGAGCCGCGCAGGGGGTTATAGCAATCAGCCCCAGCATTTT. Translated, it gives CAWSRAGGYSNQPQHF.

The chain uses TRBV23-1 and TRBJ1-6; D is possibly TRBD1 (6 bases). TRBV23-1 is an ORF, with its function uncertain. The V end lost 0 bases, the J end lost 1 base, and 16 bases lay between the germline ends. The length of the CDR3 is 19 residues. The CDR3 region is CASSQSRGILGSYNSPLHF. The CDR3 region has the DNA TGCGCCAGCAGTCAATCGAGGGGGATACTTGGGTCCTATAATTCACCCCTCCACTTT.

In DNA, the CDR3 is TGTGCCAGCATTGGGCTCCTGAACACTGAAGCTTTCTTT. Encoded protein: CASIGLLNTEAFF. V gene TRBV6-1 combines with J gene TRBJ1-1, with D unresolved. CDR1 is MNHNS and CDR2 is SASEGT in the germline V gene. CDR3 length: 13 residues. Trimming shortened V by 7 bases and J by 0 bases, and 9 bases separated the two germline ends.

The CDR3 DNA sequence: TGTGCCAGCAGTGAAGGGACAGGGCTCAATCAGCCCCAGCATTTT. Protein: CASSEGTGLNQPQHF. The genes are TRBV2 and TRBJ1-5; 8 bases fit TRBD1. V shed 1 base, J shed 3 bases, and the junction held 2 bases outside the gene matches. In germline, CDR1 is SNHLY, CDR2 FYNNEI. The length of the CDR3 is 15 residues.

CDR3 nucleotide sequence: TGTGCCAGCAGTAGATTAGGGGAGGTCACAGATACGCAGTATTTT. The encoded protein is CASSRLGEVTDTQYF. This chain uses TRBV7-3 with TRBJ2-3, with D maybe TRBD2 (6 bases). The germline gives CDR1 SGHTA, CDR2 FQGTGA. The CDR3 length is 15 residues. Trimming pared 6 bases from V and 2 bases from J, leaving 15 bases between. Supplemented by reference TRBV7-3 and TRBJ2-3, the full variable domain reads GAGVSQTPSNKVTEKGKYVELRCDPISGHTALYWYRQSLGQGPEFLIYFQGTGAADDSGLPNDRFFAVRPEGSVSTLKIQRTERGDSAVYLCASSRLGEVTDTQYFGPGTRLTVL.

CDR3 residues: CSVVSGGNTEAFF. For the CDR3, the DNA is TGCAGCGTTGTTTCAGGGGGGAACACTGAAGCTTTCTTT. V and J are TRBV29-1 and TRBJ1-1; 7 bases fit TRBD1. The CDR3 sequence is 13 residues long. V was clipped by 4 bases and J by 1 base; unmatched bases: 3. From germline, CDR1 is SQVTM and CDR2 ANQGSEA.

The rearrangement links TRBV7-2 to TRBJ2-1; a weak D match, TRBD1 (7 bases). This CDR3 is 14 amino acids long. Trimming removed 8 bases from V and 7 bases from J, with 18 bases in between. The germline gives CDR1 SGHTA, CDR2 FQGNSA. The CDR3 spells CASGGYRGENEQFF. CDR3 DNA sequence: TGTGCCAGCGGGGGGTACAGGGGAGAGAATGAGCAGTTCTTC.

CDR3 sequence: CASSSQWEANYGYTF. The CDR3 region has the DNA TGTGCCAGCAGCTCACAGTGGGAAGCTAACTATGGCTACACCTTC. V gene TRBV13 combines with J gene TRBJ1-2; D ambiguous. CDR3 size: 15 residues. Germline V CDR1 and CDR2: PRHDT, FYEKMQ (reference sequence). With 4 bases removed from V and 0 bases from J, the gap between germline ends came to 12 bases.

The rearrangement joins TRBV7-2 to TRBJ1-1; TRBD1 might be the D (5 bases). This CDR3 has 15 amino acids. Trimming left V 1 base short and J 2 bases short, with 11 bases between. Germline CDR1 is SGHTA and CDR2 is FQGNSA. Here the CDR3 reads CASSLGTGFNTEAFF. Here the CDR3 DNA reads TGTGCCAGCAGCTTAGGAACAGGTTTTAACACTGAAGCTTTCTTT. Combining the CDR3 with reference TRBV7-2 and TRBJ1-1 gives the whole variable domain GAGVSQSPSNKVTEKGKDVELRCDPISGHTALYWYRQSLGQGLEFLIYFQGNSAPDKSGLPSDRFSAERTGGSVSTLTIQRTQQEDSAVYLCASSLGTGFNTEAFFGQGTRLTVV.

J is TRBJ2-3 and V is TRBV6-5, with D hard to call. Germline CDR1 is MNHEY and CDR2 is SVGAGI. With 6 bases removed from V and 0 bases from J, the gap between germline ends came to 7 bases. This CDR3 is built from 13 residues. This CDR3 is CASRAASTDTQYF. Here the CDR3 DNA reads TGTGCCAGCAGGGCGGCTAGCACAGATACGCAGTATTTT.

The V call is TRBV27, the J call TRBJ1-5; the D gene is possibly TRBD1 (5 bases). V was shortened by 3 bases and J by 2 bases, with 11 bases between the two germline ends. The CDR3 loop spans 15 amino acids. Germline V gene lookup returns CDR1 MNHEY and CDR2 SMNVEV (reference sequence). The CDR3 nucleotides are TGTGCCAGCAGTTTGGCAGGGTTGCGCAATCAGCCCCAGCATTTT. Its translation is CASSLAGLRNQPQHF.

The rearrangement joins TRBV7-3 to TRBJ2-6; D tentatively reads TRBD1 or TRBD2 (5 bases each). The CDR3 is made up of 15 amino acids. The V end lost 4 bases, the J end lost 2 bases, and 9 bases lay between the germline ends. From germline, CDR1 is SGHTA and CDR2 FQGTGA. This CDR3 reads CASSWGITGANVLTF. DNA for the CDR3: TGTGCCAGCAGCTGGGGGATTACTGGGGCCAACGTCCTGACTTTC.

This chain uses TRBV5-6 with TRBJ2-5; TRBD2 aligns across 14 bases. With the DNA end fitting TRBJ2-7 better, the J assignment may be wrong. The CDR3 runs to 17 residues. CDR1 SGHDT and CDR2 YYEEEE come from the germline V gene. For the CDR3, the DNA is TGTGCCAGCAGCCCCGGGACTAGCGGGGGCGAACTACACGAGCAGTACTTC. This codes for CASSPGTSGGELHEQYF.

Comment on this clone: The same CDR3 also results from other DNA sequences found in this sample. The V gene is TRBV30, the J gene TRBJ1-1; D unclear. The germline V gene has CDR1 GTSNPN and CDR2 SVGIG (reference sequence). This CDR3 region has 12 residues. The V gene lost 4 bases and the J gene lost 0 bases, with 6 bases spanning the gap. CDR3 loop: CAWKVMNTEAFF. The CDR3 nucleotides read TGTGCCTGGAAGGTTATGAACACTGAAGCTTTCTTT.

The chain links TRBV6-6 to TRBJ2-2; TRBD2 might be the D (6 bases). The length of the CDR3 is 15 residues. V shed 11 bases and J shed 3 bases, with 19 bases lying between them. The germline V gene encodes CDR1 MNHNY and CDR2 SVGAGI (reference sequence). The CDR3 DNA reads as TGTGCCGGCGCACGAGGAAAGCGGGACACCGGGGAGCTGTTTTTT. It is translated as CAGARGKRDTGELFF.

The chain couples TRBV9 to TRBJ1-6; a possible D gene is TRBD1 (5 bases). Trimming pared 5 bases from V and 0 bases from J, leaving 12 bases between. The germline V gene has CDR1 SGDLS and CDR2 YYNGEE. The CDR3 is made up of 16 amino acids. The CDR3 region is CASSPGASSYNSPLHF. In DNA, the CDR3 is TGTGCCAGCAGTCCTGGGGCAAGCTCCTATAATTCACCCCTCCACTTT.

The chain employs TRBV28 and TRBJ1-5; no clear D. The germline V and J ends were trimmed by 8 bases and 6 bases, with 5 bases remaining between them. This CDR3 has 10 residues. Germline CDR1 reads MDHEN; CDR2 reads SYDVKM. CDR3 DNA: TGTGCCAGCGGTATTCAGCCCCAGCATTTT. It yields the protein CASGIQPQHF.

This chain links TRBV7-2 with TRBJ2-1, with 8 bases fitting TRBD2. The J segment lost 6 bases and the V segment lost 4 bases, leaving 17 bases of the junction unmatched. Per the germline V gene, CDR1 is SGHTA and CDR2 is FQGNSA. The CDR3 covers 18 residues. The CDR3 protein is CASSSLSPYGGAGNEQFF. CDR3 sequence (DNA): TGTGCCAGCAGCTCCTTAAGCCCTTACGGGGGGGCGGGCAATGAGCAGTTCTTC.